These 26 T cell receptor beta chains were all obtained from the same sample, sequenced in a study of T cell responses to AZD1222 COVID-19 vaccine. This table comes from immunoSEQ multiplex PCR, and its TCRdb copy is limited to in-frame clones, with some not included. Altogether over 20,000 clones are present, 88% being singletons, with the ten largest covering about 2.5%. Material: peripheral blood, obtained 28 days after the second AZD1222 dose. The source is an adult who received the AZD1222 COVID-19 vaccine.

The chain combines TRBV29-1 with TRBJ2-3; 16 positions match TRBD2. CDR1 SQVTM and CDR2 ANQGSEA come from the germline V gene. V lost 3 bases to trimming and J lost 0 bases; unmatched junction nucleotides: 6. The CDR3 loop spans 18 amino acids. CDR3 nucleotide sequence: TGCAGCGTTGAGGGGACTAGCGGGGGGGCCGGGAGCACAGATACGCAGTATTTT. As protein: CSVEGTSGGAGSTDTQYF.

The genes are TRBV5-1 and TRBJ2-1, with TRBD1 matching over 9 bases. CDR3 size: 18 residues. The V gene's germline CDR1 is SGHRS and CDR2 YFSETQ. V shed 2 bases and J 10 bases; nucleotides not matched to a gene: 19. In nucleotides, the CDR3 is TGCGCCAGCAGCTTAATACTTACCGGGACAGGGATGGGAAACGAGCAGTTCTTC. This sequence encodes CASSLILTGTGMGNEQFF.

This sequence joins TRBV6-6 and TRBJ1-1, with a possible D match to TRBD1 (6 bases). There are 15 residues in the CDR3. Germline V gene lookup returns CDR1 MNHNY and CDR2 SVGAGI (reference sequence). The V end was cut by 6 bases, the J end by 1 base, with 15 bases between. CDR3: CASSLPGGWNTEAFF. The CDR3 DNA sequence: TGTGCCAGCAGCCTCCCCGGGGGCTGGAACACTGAAGCTTTCTTT.

V usage is TRBV28 and J usage is TRBJ2-7, with 8 bases matching TRBD1. The trim removed 6 bases at V and 4 bases at J, leaving 8 bases unmatched. The CDR3 totals 14 residues. Germline CDR1 reads MDHEN; CDR2 reads SYDVKM. The CDR3 coding sequence is TGTGCCAGCAGAATAGGACAGGGAGTTTACGAGCAGTACTTC. Protein: CASRIGQGVYEQYF. Full variable domain (outside the CDR3, taken from reference TRBV28 and TRBJ2-7): DVKVTQSSRYLVKRTGEKVFLECVQDMDHENMFWYRQDPGLGLRLIYFSYDVKMKEKGDIPEGYSVSREKKERFSLILESASTNQTSMYLCASRIGQGVYEQYFGPGTRLTVT.

The chain carries TRBV2 and TRBJ2-7; either TRBD1 or TRBD2 may supply D (5 bases each). V was pared by 8 bases and J by 4 bases, with 18 bases between. CDR3 length: 14 residues. The germline CDR1 and CDR2 sequences are SNHLY and FYNNEI. CDR3 sequence reads: CASSERGRMYEQYF. The DNA for the CDR3 is TGTGCCAGCTCGGAGAGGGGTAGAATGTACGAGCAGTACTTC.

The chain couples TRBV10-3 to TRBJ2-3; D uncertain. Between the trimmed V and J ends, which lost 2 bases and 3 bases, there was a span of 6 bases. CDR1 ENHRY and CDR2 SYGVKD come from the germline V gene. This CDR3 spans 13 amino acids. The CDR3 spells CAISEQQTDTQYF. The CDR3 coding sequence is TGTGCCATCAGTGAGCAGCAGACAGATACGCAGTATTTT.

The CDR3 here is CASSREGSEQYF. The CDR3, as DNA: TGTGCCAGCAGCCGGGAGGGGTCCGAGCAGTACTTC. The V gene is TRBV3-1 (or the pseudogene TRBV3-2), the J gene TRBJ2-7; TRBD2 matches 7 bases. V dropped 4 bases and J dropped 6; count of bases not matched to a gene: 3. The CDR3 is 12 amino acids. CDR1 and CDR2 (germline): LGHDT, YNNKEL (reference sequence).

CDR3 region: CASSTQGASGSPLHF. The CDR3 DNA is TGTGCCAGCAGCACACAGGGGGCTTCTGGTTCACCCCTCCACTTT. This chain joins TRBV7-8 and TRBJ1-6; TRBD1 aligns across 9 bases. From germline, CDR1 is SGHVS and CDR2 FQNEAQ. The CDR3 loop spans 15 amino acids. Trimming at V came to 5 bases and at J to 9 bases, leaving 8 bases not matched to a gene. Full variable domain (outside the CDR3, taken from reference TRBV7-8 and TRBJ1-6): GAGVSQSPRYKVAKRGQDVALRCDPISGHVSLFWYQQALGQGPEFLTYFQNEAQLDKSGLPSDRFFAERPEGSVSTLKIQRTQQEDSAVYLCASSTQGASGSPLHFGNGTRLTVT.

The chain recombines TRBV29-1 with TRBJ2-1, with D unresolved. Trimming took off 6 bases at V and 4 bases at J, with 16 bases between the two ends. The CDR3 spans 14 residues. Per germline, CDR1 SQVTM and CDR2 ANQGSEA. The DNA for the CDR3 is TGCAGCGTCTACTCGACGGCATTATACAATGAGCAGTTCTTC. As protein: CSVYSTALYNEQFF.

The chain couples TRBV5-4 to TRBJ1-2, with TRBD1 matching over 7 bases. Germline V CDR1 and CDR2: SGHNT, YYREEE (reference sequence). The length of the CDR3 is 14 residues. The ends lost 1 base at V and 0 bases at J; junction bases unmatched: 0. The CDR3 loop reads CASSLQGANYGYTF. In nucleotides, the CDR3 is TGTGCCAGCAGCTTGCAGGGGGCTAACTATGGCTACACCTTC.

The rearrangement joins TRBV6-5 to TRBJ2-5, with no clear D. CDR1 and CDR2 (germline): MNHEY, SVGAGI. The CDR3 is 13 amino acids. Deletions cut 1 base from V and 2 bases from J, with 5 bases between. Written as DNA, the CDR3 is TGTGCCAGCAGTTACTTGGGTCAAGAGACCCAGTACTTC. Translating it yields CASSYLGQETQYF.

This rearrangement joins TRBV5-4 to TRBJ1-6; D is undetermined. This CDR3 has 14 residues. Trimming removed 2 bases at V and 3 bases at J, with 6 bases between. Germline CDR1 is SGHNT and CDR2 is YYREEE (reference sequence). In nucleotides, the CDR3 is TGTGCCAGCAGCTTCGGCAGCTATAATTCACCCCTCCACTTT. It codes for CASSFGSYNSPLHF.

The rearrangement uses TRBV7-2 and TRBJ2-7, with 7 bases fitting TRBD2. The ends lost 5 bases at V and 3 bases at J; junction bases unmatched: 10. Germline values: CDR1 SGHTA, CDR2 FQGNSA. This CDR3 comprises 15 residues. CDR3 region: CASSPRRGGRYEQYF. The DNA of the CDR3 is TGTGCCAGCAGCCCCCGCCGCGGGGGTCGCTACGAGCAGTACTTC.

V usage is TRBV7-9 and J usage is TRBJ1-6; no reliable D call. The CDR3 is 14 residues long. CDR1 is SEHNR, CDR2 FQNEAQ, per germline (reference sequence). Trimming removed 1 base at V and 6 bases at J, with 7 bases between. CDR3 bases: TGTGCCAGCAGCTTAGACAGCTCTAATTCACCCCTCCACTTT. Its protein product is CASSLDSSNSPLHF.

The chain employs TRBV3-1 (or the pseudogene TRBV3-2) and TRBJ1-6; TRBD1 aligns across 9 bases. Unmatched junction bases numbered 4, after V lost 0 bases and J lost 10 bases. Germline lookup yields CDR1 LGHDT and CDR2 YNNKEL (reference sequence). There are 15 residues in the CDR3. CDR3 sequence reads: CASSQETGGGSPLHF. CDR3 nucleotide sequence: TGTGCCAGCAGCCAAGAAACAGGGGGCGGGTCACCCCTCCACTTT.

This chain joins TRBV7-2 and TRBJ1-2, with D possibly TRBD1 on 6 matching bases. The germline gives CDR1 SGHTA, CDR2 FQGNSA. The CDR3 runs to 16 residues. The V end lost 5 bases, the J end lost 5 bases, and 21 bases lay between the germline ends. CDR3 amino acids: CASSTRWGGGMYGYTF. The CDR3 DNA is TGTGCCAGCAGCACTCGATGGGGAGGGGGAATGTATGGCTACACCTTC.

The chain combines TRBV5-1 with TRBJ1-6; D is unresolved. The V gene's germline CDR1 is SGHRS and CDR2 YFSETQ. This CDR3 contains 17 residues. With 0 bases removed from V and 0 bases from J, the gap between germline ends came to 10 bases. The CDR3 DNA reads TGCGCCAGCAGCTTGGAAACATTCAGCTCCTATAATTCACCCCTCCACTTT. It specifies CASSLETFSSYNSPLHF.

V gene TRBV4-1 combines with J gene TRBJ2-2, with 7 bases aligning to TRBD2. V shed 4 bases, J shed 3 bases, and the junction held 5 bases outside the gene matches. The CDR3 spans 15 residues. Germline loops: CDR1 MGHRA, CDR2 YSYEKL. The CDR3 DNA reads as TGCGCCAGCAGCCCCCGTCTAGCGGACACCGGGGAGCTGTTTTTT. This encodes CASSPRLADTGELFF.

This clone was recorded once. The chain has TRBV5-1 and TRBJ1-5; 9 positions match TRBD1. Germline trimming cut 3 bases from V and 1 base from J; bases unmatched to any gene: 2. Germline V lookup: CDR1 SGHRS, CDR2 YFSETQ. This CDR3 region has 15 residues. The DNA of the CDR3 is TGCGCCAGCAGCTCCGGACAGGGGAGCAATCAGCCCCAGCATTTT. Protein product: CASSSGQGSNQPQHF. The whole variable domain, filled in from reference TRBV5-1 and TRBJ1-5, reads KAGVTQTPRYLIKTRGQQVTLSCSPISGHRSVSWYQQTPGQGLQFLFEYFSETQRNKGNFPGRFSGRQFSNSRSEMNVSTLELGDSALYLCASSSGQGSNQPQHFGDGTRLSIL.

The rearrangement joins TRBV9 to TRBJ2-7, with 7 bases that match TRBD1. Germline CDR1 SGDLS, CDR2 YYNGEE. This CDR3 has 15 residues. V was clipped by 3 bases and J by 2 bases; unmatched bases: 8. CDR3 loop: CASSATPGQPYEQYF. In DNA form, the CDR3 reads TGTGCCAGCAGCGCAACCCCGGGACAGCCCTACGAGCAGTACTTC. Full variable domain (rest looked up from reference TRBV9 and TRBJ2-7): DSGVTQTPKHLITATGQRVTLRCSPRSGDLSVYWYQQSLDQGLQFLIQYYNGEERAKGNILERFSAQQFPDLHSELNLSSLELGDSALYFCASSATPGQPYEQYFGPGTRLTVT.

The genes are TRBV29-1 and TRBJ2-7; D is ambiguous. CDR3 size: 12 residues. V was pared by 4 bases and J by 2 bases, with 9 bases between. Germline V gives CDR1 SQVTM, CDR2 ANQGSEA. The CDR3 loop is CSVVAAAYEQYF. The CDR3 DNA reads as TGCAGCGTTGTGGCAGCTGCCTACGAGCAGTACTTC.

This chain links TRBV6-5 with TRBJ1-3; weak D call: TRBD1 (6 bases). There are 15 residues in the CDR3. The V end lost 5 bases, the J end lost 4 bases, and 15 bases lay between the germline ends. The V gene's germline CDR1 is MNHEY and CDR2 SVGAGI. The CDR3 loop reads CASSKQGLLGNTIYF. For the CDR3, the DNA is TGTGCCAGCAGTAAACAGGGACTCCTCGGAAACACCATATATTTT.

The chain has TRBV5-4 and TRBJ2-2; weak D call: TRBD2 (5 bases). This CDR3 has 15 amino acids. The V end was cut by 4 bases, the J end by 7 bases, with 17 bases between. Per the germline V gene, CDR1 is SGHNT and CDR2 is YYREEE (reference sequence). The CDR3 protein is CASSGMDWAGGELFF. The CDR3 DNA sequence: TGTGCCAGCAGCGGAATGGACTGGGCGGGCGGGGAGCTGTTTTTT.

The J gene is TRBJ1-6, the V gene TRBV28; the match to TRBD1 covers 8 bases. Losses at the gene ends were 2 bases for V and 7 bases for J; bases not matched to a gene: 4. The CDR3 is made up of 15 amino acids. Germline V gene sequence: CDR1 MDHEN, CDR2 SYDVKM. The CDR3, as DNA: TGTGCCAGCAGTTTACCACAGGGGGGGAATTCACCCCTCCACTTT. Residues: CASSLPQGGNSPLHF.

The CDR3 is CASSLAFGRQKSGANVLTF. Here the CDR3 DNA reads TGTGCCAGCAGCTTAGCTTTCGGGAGACAAAAGTCTGGGGCCAACGTCCTGACTTTC. The V call is TRBV7-9, the J call TRBJ2-6; TRBD2 is a possible D gene (6 bases). CDR3 length: 19 amino acids. Trimming stripped 0 bases from V and 1 base from J, with 16 bases between. The germline V gene has CDR1 SEHNR and CDR2 FQNEAQ (reference sequence).

The sample holds a few counts of this clone. This CDR3 reads CASSRGTSGGAVSYEQYF. The CDR3 DNA is TGTGCCAGCAGCCGCGGGACTAGCGGGGGGGCCGTGTCCTACGAGCAGTACTTC. V usage is TRBV7-9 and J usage is TRBJ2-7; 16 nucleotides agree with TRBD2. The CDR3 is made up of 18 amino acids. V trimming: 5 bases; J trimming: 1 base; junction bases outside the gene matches: 8. The V gene's germline CDR1 is SEHNR and CDR2 FQNEAQ (reference sequence).